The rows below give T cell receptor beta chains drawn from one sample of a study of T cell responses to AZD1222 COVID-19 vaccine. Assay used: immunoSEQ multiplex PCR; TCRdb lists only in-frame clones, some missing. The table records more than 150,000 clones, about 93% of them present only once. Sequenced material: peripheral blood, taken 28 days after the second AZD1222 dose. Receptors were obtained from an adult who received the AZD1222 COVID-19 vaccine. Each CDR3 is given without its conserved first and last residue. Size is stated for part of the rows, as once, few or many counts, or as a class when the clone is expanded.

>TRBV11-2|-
ASSLVSGKGTGELF
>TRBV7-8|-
ASSFLEGPLPYEQY
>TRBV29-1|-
SALDRDSYEQY
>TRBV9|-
ASSGRQGARTGITGELF
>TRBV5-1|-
ASSLERTRSTEAF
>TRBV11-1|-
ASSSGTSGYNEQF
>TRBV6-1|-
ASSEASGTSYEQY
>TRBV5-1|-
ASSLDRTYGYT
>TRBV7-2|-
ASSQPPGSYGYT
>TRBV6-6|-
ASSNAGGPETQY
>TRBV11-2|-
ASSPRGGLSYEQY
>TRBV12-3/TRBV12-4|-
ASSLGANYGYT
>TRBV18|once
ASSPLAGAQETQY
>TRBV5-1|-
ASSFKREGQLSSNQPQH
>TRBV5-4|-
ASSSAVQNEQF
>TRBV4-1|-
ASSRPTGAGNTIY
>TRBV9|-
ASTGRDPSTDTQY
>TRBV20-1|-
SASPGLADFTDTQY